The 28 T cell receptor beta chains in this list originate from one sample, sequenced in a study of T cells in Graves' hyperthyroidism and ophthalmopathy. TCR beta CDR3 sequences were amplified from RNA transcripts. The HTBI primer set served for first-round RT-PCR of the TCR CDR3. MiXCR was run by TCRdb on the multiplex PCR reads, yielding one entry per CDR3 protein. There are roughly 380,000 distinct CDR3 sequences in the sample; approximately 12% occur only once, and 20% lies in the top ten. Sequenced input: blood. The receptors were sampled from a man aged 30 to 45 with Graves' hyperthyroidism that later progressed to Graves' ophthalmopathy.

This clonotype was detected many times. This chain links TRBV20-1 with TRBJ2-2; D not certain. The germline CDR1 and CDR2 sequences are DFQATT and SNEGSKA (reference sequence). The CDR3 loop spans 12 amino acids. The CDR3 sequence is CTGGTNTGELFF. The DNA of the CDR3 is TGCACTGGCGGCACGAACACCGGGGAGCTGTTTTTT.

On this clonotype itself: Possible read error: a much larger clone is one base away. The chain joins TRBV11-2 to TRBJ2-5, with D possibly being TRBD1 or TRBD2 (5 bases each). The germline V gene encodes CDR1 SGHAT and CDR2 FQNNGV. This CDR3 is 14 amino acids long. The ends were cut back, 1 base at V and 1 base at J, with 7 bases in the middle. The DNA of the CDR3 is TGTGCCAGCAGCTTAGGGGACCTCCAAGAGACCCAGTACTTC. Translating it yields CASSLGDLQETQYF.

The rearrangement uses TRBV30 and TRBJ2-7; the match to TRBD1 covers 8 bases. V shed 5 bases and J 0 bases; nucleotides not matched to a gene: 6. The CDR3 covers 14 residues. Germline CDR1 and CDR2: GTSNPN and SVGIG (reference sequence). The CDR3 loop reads CAWRRGHSSYEQYF. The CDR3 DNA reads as TGTGCCTGGCGCAGGGGGCACAGCTCCTACGAGCAGTACTTC.

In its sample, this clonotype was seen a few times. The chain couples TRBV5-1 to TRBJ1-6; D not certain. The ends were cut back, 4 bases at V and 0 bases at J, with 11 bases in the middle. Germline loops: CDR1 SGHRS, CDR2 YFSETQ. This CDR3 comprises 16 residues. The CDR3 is CASSRDVSSYNSPLHF. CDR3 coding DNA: TGCGCCAGCAGCCGTGATGTTAGCTCCTATAATTCACCCCTCCACTTT. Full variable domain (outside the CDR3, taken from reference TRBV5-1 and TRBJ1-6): KAGVTQTPRYLIKTRGQQVTLSCSPISGHRSVSWYQQTPGQGLQFLFEYFSETQRNKGNFPGRFSGRQFSNSRSEMNVSTLELGDSALYLCASSRDVSSYNSPLHFGNGTRLTVT.

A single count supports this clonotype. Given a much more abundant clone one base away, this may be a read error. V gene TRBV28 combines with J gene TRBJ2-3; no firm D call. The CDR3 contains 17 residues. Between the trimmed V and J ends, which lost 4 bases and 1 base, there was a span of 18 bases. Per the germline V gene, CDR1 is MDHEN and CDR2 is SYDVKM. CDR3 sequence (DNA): TGTGCCAGCAGTTCGCCCGGTCCGGGCTATGGCACAGATACGCAGTATTTT. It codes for CASSSPGPGYGTDTQYF.

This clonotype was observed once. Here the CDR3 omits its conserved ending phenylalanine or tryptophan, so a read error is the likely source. The CDR3 loop is CASSPVRLNTGELFL. DNA of the CDR3: TGCGCCAGCAGCCCTGTGAGGCTTAACACCGGGGAGCTGTTTTTG. J is TRBJ2-2 and V is TRBV4-1; D uncertain. CDR1 MGHRA and CDR2 YSYEKL come from the germline V gene. The CDR3 extends over 15 amino acids. Trimming took off 4 bases at V and 2 bases at J, with 11 bases between the two ends.

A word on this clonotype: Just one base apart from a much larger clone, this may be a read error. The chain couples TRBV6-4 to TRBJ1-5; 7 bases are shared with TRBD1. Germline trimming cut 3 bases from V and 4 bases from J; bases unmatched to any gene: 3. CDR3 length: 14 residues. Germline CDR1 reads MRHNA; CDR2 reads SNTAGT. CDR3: CASSDSGGNQPQHF. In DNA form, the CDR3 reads TGTGCCAGCAGTGATTCAGGGGGGAATCAGCCCCAGCATTTT.

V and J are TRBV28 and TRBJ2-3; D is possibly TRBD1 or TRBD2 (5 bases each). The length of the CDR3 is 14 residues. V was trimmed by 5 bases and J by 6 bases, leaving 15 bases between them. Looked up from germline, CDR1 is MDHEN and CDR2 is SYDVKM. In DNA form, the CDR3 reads TGTGCCAGCAGTAGGGACGGAGAGGAGGATACGCAGTATTTT. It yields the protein CASSRDGEEDTQYF. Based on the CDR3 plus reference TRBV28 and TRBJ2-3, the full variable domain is DVKVTQSSRYLVKRTGEKVFLECVQDMDHENMFWYRQDPGLGLRLIYFSYDVKMKEKGDIPEGYSVSREKKERFSLILESASTNQTSMYLCASSRDGEEDTQYFGPGTRLTVL.

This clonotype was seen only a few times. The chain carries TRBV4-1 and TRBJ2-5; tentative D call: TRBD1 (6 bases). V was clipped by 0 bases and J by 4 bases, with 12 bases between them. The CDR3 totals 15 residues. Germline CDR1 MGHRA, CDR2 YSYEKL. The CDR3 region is CASSQDPSGVETQYF. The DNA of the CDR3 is TGCGCCAGCAGCCAAGATCCTTCAGGGGTAGAGACCCAGTACTTC.

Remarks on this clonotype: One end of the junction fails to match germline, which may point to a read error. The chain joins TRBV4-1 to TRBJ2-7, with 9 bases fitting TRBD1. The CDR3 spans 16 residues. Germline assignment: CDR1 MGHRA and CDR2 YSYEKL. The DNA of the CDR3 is TGCGCCAGCAGCCAAGATCTAACAGGGGGCTGGTACGAGCACTACTTC. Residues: CASSQDLTGGWYEHYF.

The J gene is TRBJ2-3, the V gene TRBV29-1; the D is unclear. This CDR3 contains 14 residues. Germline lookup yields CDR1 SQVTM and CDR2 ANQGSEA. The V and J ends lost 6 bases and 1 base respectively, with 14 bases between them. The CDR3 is CSVAVGDRTDTQYF. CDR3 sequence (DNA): TGCAGCGTGGCAGTCGGAGACCGCACAGATACGCAGTATTTT.

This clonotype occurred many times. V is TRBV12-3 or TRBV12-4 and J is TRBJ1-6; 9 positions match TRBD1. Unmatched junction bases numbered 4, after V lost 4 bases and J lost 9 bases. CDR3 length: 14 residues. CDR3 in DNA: TGTGCCAGCAGTTCCGGGACAGGGCCTTCACCCCTCCACTTT. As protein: CASSSGTGPSPLHF.

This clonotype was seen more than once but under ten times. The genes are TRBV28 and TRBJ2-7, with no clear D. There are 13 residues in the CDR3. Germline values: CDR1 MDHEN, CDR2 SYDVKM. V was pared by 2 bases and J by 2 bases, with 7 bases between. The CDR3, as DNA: TGTGCCAGCAGTTTAGATCCAACCTACGAGCAGTACTTC. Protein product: CASSLDPTYEQYF.

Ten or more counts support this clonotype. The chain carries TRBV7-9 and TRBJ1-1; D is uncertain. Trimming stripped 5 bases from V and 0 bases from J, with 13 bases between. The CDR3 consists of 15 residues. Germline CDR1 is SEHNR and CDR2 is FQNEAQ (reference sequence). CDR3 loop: CASSEKGFMNTEAFF. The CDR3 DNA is TGTGCCAGCAGCGAGAAAGGGTTCATGAACACTGAAGCTTTCTTT.

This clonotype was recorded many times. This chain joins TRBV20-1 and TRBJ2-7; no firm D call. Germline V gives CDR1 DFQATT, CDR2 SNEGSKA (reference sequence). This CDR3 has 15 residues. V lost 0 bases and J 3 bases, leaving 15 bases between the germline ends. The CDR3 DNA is TGCAGTGCTAGAGATGTGTTCGGACCTGACTACGAGCAGTACTTC. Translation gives CSARDVFGPDYEQYF.

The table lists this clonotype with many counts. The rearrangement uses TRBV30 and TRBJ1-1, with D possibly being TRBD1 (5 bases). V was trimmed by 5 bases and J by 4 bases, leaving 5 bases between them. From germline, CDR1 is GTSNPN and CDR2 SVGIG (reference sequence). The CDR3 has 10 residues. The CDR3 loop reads CAWGTTEAFF. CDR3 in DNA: TGTGCCTGGGGGACCACTGAAGCTTTCTTT. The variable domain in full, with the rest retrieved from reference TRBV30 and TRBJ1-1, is SQTIHQWPATLVQPVGSPLSLECTVEGTSNPNLYWYRQAAGRGLQLLFYSVGIGQISSEVPQNLSASRPQDRQFILSSKKLLLSDSGFYLCAWGTTEAFFGQGTRLTVV.

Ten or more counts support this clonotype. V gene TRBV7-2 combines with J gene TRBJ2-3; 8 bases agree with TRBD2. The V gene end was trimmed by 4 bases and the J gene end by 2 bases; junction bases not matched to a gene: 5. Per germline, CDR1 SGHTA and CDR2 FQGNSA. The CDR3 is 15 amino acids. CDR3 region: CASSSSGPTTDTQYF. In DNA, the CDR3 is TGTGCCAGCAGCTCTAGCGGGCCAACCACAGATACGCAGTATTTT.

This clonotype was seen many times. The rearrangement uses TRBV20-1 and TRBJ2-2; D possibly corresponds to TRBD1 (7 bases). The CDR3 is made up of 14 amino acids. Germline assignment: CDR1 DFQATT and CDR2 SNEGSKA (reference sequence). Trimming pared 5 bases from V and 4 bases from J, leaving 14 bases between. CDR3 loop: CSASSGGSTGELFF. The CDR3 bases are TGCAGTGCTTCCTCAGGGGGGAGCACCGGGGAGCTGTTTTTT.

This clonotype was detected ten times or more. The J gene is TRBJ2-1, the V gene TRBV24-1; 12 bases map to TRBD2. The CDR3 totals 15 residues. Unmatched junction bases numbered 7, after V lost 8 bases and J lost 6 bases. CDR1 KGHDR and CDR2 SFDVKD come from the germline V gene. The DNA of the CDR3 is TGTGCCACCATGGGGCCTAGCGGGGGGGCCAATGAGCAGTTCTTC. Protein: CATMGPSGGANEQFF.

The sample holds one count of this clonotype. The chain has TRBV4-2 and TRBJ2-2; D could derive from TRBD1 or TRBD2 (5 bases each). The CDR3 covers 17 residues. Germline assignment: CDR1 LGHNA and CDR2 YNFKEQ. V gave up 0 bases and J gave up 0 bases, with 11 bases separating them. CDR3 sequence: CASSQDRWGSNTGELFF. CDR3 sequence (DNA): TGTGCCAGCAGCCAAGATCGATGGGGGTCGAACACCGGGGAGCTGTTTTTT.

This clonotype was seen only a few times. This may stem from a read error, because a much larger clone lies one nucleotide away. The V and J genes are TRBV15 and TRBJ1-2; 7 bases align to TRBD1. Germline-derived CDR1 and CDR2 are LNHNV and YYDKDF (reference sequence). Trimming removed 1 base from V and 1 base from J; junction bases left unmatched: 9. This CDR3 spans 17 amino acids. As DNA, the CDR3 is TGTGCCACCAGCAGAGGCCAACAGGGGCTATTTAACTATGGCTACACCTTC. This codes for CATSRGQQGLFNYGYTF.

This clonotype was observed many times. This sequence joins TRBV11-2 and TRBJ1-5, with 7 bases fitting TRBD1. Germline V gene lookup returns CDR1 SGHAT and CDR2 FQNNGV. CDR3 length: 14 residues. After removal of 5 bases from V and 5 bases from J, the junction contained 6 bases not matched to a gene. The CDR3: CASSPPDRYQPQHF. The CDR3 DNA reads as TGTGCCAGCAGCCCCCCGGACAGGTATCAGCCCCAGCATTTT.

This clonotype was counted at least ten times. The CDR3 protein is CASSPLGGLDEQYF. In DNA form, the CDR3 reads TGTGCCAGCTCACCGTTGGGGGGTCTCGACGAGCAGTACTTC. The chain carries TRBV18 and TRBJ2-7, with D possibly being TRBD2 (6 bases). The germline V and J ends were trimmed by 3 bases and 5 bases, with 14 bases remaining between them. CDR1 and CDR2 from the germline V gene are KGHSH and LQKENI. This CDR3 comprises 14 residues. Drawing the rest from reference TRBV18 and TRBJ2-7, the complete variable domain is NAGVMQNPRHLVRRRGQEARLRCSPMKGHSHVYWYRQLPEEGLKFMVYLQKENIIDESGMPKERFSAEFPKEGPSILRIQQVVRGDSAAYFCASSPLGGLDEQYFGPGTRLTVT.

CDR3 DNA sequence: TGTGCCACCGTTGGTCCGGCTAACTATGGCTACACCTTC. Its protein product is CATVGPANYGYTF. The chain has TRBV12-3 or TRBV12-4 and TRBJ1-2; D gene unclear. The V end was cut by 10 bases, the J end by 0 bases, with 12 bases between. There are 13 residues in the CDR3.

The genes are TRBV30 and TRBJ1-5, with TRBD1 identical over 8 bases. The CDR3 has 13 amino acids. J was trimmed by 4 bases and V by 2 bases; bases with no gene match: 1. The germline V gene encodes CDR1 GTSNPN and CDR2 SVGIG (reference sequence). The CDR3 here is CAWSNRGNQPQHF. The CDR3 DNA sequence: TGTGCCTGGAGTAACAGGGGGAATCAGCCCCAGCATTTT.

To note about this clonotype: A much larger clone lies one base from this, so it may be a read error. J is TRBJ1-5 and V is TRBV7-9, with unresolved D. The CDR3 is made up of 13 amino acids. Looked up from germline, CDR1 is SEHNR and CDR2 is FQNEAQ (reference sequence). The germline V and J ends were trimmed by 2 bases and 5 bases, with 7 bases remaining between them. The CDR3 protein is CASSLRCDQPQHF. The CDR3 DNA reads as TGTGCCAGCAGCTTAAGATGCGATCAGCCCCAGCATTTT.

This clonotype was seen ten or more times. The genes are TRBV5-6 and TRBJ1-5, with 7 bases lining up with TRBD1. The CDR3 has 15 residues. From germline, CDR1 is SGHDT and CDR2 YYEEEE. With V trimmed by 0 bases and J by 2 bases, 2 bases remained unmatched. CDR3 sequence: CASSLAGQGNQPQHF. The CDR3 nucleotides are TGTGCCAGCAGCTTGGCCGGACAGGGCAATCAGCCCCAGCATTTT.

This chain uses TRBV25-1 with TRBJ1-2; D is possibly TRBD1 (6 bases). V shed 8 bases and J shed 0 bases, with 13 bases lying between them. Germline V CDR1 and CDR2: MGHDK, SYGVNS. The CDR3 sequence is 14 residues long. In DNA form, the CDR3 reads TGTGCCAGCTTACCGGGACATCCTAACTATGGCTACACCTTC. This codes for CASLPGHPNYGYTF.